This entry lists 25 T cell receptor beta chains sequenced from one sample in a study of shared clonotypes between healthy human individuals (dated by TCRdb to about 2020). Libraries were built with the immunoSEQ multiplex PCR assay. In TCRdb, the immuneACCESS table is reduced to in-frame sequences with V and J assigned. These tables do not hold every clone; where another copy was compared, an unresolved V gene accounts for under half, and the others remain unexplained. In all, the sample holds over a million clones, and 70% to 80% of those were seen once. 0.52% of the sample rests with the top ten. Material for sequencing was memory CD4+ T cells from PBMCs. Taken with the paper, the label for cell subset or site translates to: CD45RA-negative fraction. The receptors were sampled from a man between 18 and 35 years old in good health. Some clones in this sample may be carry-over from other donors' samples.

CDR3 bases: TGCGCCAGCAGCTTTGGCCCGAGAGGGAGGGCGTGGGAGACCCAGTACTTC. It yields the protein CASSFGPRGRAWETQYF. The rearrangement uses TRBV5-1 and TRBJ2-5, with 7 bases identical to TRBD2. V lost 2 bases to trimming and J lost 5 bases; unmatched junction nucleotides: 15. The V gene's germline CDR1 is SGHRS and CDR2 YFSETQ. The CDR3 loop spans 17 amino acids.

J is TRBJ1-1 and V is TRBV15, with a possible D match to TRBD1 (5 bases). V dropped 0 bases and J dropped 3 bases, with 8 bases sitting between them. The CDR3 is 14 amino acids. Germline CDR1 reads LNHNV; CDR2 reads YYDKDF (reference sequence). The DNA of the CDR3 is TGTGCCACCAGCAGAGACCCGGGGGACACTGAAGCTTTCTTT. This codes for CATSRDPGDTEAFF.

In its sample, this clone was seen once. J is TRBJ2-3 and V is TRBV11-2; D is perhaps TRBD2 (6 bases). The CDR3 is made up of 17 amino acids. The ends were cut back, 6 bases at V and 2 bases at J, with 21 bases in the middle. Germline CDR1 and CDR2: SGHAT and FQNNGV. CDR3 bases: TGTGCCAGCAGTCCGCTAGTCGCGGGACCCCTCACAGATACGCAGTATTTT. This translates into CASSPLVAGPLTDTQYF. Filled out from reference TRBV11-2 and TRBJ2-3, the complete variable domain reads EAGVAQSPRYKIIEKRQSVAFWCNPISGHATLYWYQQILGQGPKLLIQFQNNGVVDDSQLPKDRFSAERLKGVDSTLKIQPAKLEDSAVYLCASSPLVAGPLTDTQYFGPGTRLTVL.

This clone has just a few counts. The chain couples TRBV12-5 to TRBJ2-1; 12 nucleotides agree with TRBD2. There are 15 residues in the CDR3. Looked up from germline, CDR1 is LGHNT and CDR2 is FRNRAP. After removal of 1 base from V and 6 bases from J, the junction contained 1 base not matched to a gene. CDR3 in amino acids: CASGLGLAGVNEQFF. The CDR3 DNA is TGTGCTAGTGGTTTGGGACTAGCGGGAGTCAATGAGCAGTTCTTC.

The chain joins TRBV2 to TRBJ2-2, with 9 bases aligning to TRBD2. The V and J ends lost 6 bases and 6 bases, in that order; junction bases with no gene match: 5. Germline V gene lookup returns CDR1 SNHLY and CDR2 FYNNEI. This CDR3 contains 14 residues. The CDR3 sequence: CASRPGLAPGELFF. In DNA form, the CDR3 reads TGTGCCAGCAGACCGGGACTAGCCCCCGGGGAGCTGTTTTTT.

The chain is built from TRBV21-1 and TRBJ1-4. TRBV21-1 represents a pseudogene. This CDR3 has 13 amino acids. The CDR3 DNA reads TGTGCCAGCAGCAAGAAATTCGATGAAAAACTGTTTTTT. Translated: CASSKKFDEKLFF.

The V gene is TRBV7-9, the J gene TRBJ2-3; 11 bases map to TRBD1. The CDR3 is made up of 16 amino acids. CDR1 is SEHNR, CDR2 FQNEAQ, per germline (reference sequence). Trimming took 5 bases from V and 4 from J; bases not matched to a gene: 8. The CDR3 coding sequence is TGTGCCAGCAGCCCGGGACAGGGGGGCGGTTCAGATACGCAGTATTTT. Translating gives CASSPGQGGGSDTQYF.

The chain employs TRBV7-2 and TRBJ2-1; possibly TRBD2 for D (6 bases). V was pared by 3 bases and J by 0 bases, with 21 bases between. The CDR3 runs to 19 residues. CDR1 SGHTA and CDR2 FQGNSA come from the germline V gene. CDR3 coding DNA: TGTGCCAGCAGCTTGGGGACTGGTACTAGCCGTAGCTCCTACAATGAGCAGTTCTTC. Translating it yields CASSLGTGTSRSSYNEQFF.

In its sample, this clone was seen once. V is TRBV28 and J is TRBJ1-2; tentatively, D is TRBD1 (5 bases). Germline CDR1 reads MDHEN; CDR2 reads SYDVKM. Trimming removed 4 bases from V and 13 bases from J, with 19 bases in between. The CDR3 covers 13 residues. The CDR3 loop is CASSSGSGNFRTF. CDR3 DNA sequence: TGTGCCAGCAGTTCCGGGTCAGGGAATTTTCGCACCTTC.

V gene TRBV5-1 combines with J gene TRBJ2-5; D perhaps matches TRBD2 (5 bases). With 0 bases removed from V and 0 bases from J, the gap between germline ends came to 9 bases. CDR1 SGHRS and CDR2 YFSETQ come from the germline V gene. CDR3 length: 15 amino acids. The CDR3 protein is CASSLETGYQETQYF. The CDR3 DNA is TGCGCCAGCAGCTTGGAAACGGGATACCAAGAGACCCAGTACTTC. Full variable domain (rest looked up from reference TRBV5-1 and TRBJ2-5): KAGVTQTPRYLIKTRGQQVTLSCSPISGHRSVSWYQQTPGQGLQFLFEYFSETQRNKGNFPGRFSGRQFSNSRSEMNVSTLELGDSALYLCASSLETGYQETQYFGPGTRLLVL.

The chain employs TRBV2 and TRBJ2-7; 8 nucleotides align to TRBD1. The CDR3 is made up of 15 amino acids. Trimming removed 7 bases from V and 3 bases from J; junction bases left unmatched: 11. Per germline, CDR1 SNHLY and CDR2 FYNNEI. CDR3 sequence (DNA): TGTGCCAGCAAGGGGGGCAGGGGGCTAGGCTACGAGCAGTACTTC. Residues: CASKGGRGLGYEQYF.

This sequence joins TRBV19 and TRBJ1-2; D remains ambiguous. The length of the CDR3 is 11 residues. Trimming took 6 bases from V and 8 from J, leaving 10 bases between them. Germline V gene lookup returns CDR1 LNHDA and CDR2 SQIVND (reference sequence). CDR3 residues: CASRGWLGYTF. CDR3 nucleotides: TGTGCCAGTAGGGGGTGGCTCGGCTACACCTTC.

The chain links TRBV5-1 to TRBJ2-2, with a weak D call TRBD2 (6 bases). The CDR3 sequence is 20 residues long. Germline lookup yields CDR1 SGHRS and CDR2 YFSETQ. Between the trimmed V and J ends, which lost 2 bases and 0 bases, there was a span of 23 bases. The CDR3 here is CASSLALDGSSSPNTGELFF. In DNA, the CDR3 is TGCGCCAGCAGCTTAGCCCTGGACGGGAGCAGTAGTCCGAACACCGGGGAGCTGTTTTTT.

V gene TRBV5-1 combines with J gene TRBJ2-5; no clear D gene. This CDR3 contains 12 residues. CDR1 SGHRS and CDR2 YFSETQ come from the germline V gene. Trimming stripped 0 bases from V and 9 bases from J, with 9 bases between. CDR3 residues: CASSLGFGPQYF. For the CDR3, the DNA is TGCGCCAGCAGCTTGGGATTTGGGCCCCAGTACTTC. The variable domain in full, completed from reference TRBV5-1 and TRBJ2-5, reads KAGVTQTPRYLIKTRGQQVTLSCSPISGHRSVSWYQQTPGQGLQFLFEYFSETQRNKGNFPGRFSGRQFSNSRSEMNVSTLELGDSALYLCASSLGFGPQYFGPGTRLLVL.

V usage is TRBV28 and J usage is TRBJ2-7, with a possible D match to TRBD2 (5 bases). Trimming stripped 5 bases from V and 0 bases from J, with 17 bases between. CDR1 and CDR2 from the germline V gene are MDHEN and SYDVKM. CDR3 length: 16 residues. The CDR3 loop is CASSLLGAVSSYEQYF. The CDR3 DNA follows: TGTGCCAGCAGTCTCCTGGGAGCGGTGAGCTCCTACGAGCAGTACTTC.

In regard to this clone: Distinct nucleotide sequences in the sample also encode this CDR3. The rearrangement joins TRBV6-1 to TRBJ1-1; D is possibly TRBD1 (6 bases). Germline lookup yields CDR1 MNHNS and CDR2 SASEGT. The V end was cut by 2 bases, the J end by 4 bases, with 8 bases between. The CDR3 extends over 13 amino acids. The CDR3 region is CASSERGFTEAFF. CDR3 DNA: TGTGCCAGCAGTGAAAGGGGGTTCACTGAAGCTTTCTTT.

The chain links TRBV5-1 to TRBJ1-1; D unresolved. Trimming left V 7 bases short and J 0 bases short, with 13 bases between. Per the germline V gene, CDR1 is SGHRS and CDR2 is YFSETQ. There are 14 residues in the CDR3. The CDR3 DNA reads TGCGCCAGCGCTGGGAGCAGGTTGAACACTGAAGCTTTCTTT. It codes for CASAGSRLNTEAFF.

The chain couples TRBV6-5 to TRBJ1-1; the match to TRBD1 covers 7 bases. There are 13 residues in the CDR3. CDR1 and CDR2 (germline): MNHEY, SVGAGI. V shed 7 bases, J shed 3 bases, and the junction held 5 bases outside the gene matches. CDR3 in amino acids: CASTPDRYTEAFF. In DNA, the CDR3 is TGTGCCAGCACCCCGGACAGGTACACTGAAGCTTTCTTT.

In DNA, the CDR3 is TGTGCCAGCAGTTTACTGGGGCAGGGCCAAGAGACCCAGTACTTC. It encodes CASSLLGQGQETQYF. V and J are TRBV27 and TRBJ2-5; TRBD1 might be the D (5 bases). This CDR3 is 15 amino acids long. CDR1 MNHEY and CDR2 SMNVEV come from the germline V gene (reference sequence). Trimming took off 2 bases at V and 1 base at J, with 11 bases between the two ends.

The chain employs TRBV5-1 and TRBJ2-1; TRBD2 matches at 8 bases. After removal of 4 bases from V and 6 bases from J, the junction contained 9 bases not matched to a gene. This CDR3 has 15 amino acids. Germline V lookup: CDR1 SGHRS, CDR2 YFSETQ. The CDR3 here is CASSLTSAGGNEQFF. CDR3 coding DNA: TGCGCCAGCAGCCTGACTAGCGCGGGGGGCAATGAGCAGTTCTTC.

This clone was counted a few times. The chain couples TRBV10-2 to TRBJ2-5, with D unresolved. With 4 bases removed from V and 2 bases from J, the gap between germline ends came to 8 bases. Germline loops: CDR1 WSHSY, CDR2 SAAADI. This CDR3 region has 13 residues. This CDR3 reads CASSGARQETQYF. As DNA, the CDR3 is TGCGCCAGCAGTGGGGCTAGGCAAGAGACCCAGTACTTC.

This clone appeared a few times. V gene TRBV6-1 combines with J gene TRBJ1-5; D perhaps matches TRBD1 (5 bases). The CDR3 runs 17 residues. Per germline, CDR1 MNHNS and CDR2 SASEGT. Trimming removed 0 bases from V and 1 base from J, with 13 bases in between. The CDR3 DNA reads TGTGCCAGCAGTGAAGCGGGAGGGGCTTGGAGCAATCAGCCCCAGCATTTT. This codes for CASSEAGGAWSNQPQHF.

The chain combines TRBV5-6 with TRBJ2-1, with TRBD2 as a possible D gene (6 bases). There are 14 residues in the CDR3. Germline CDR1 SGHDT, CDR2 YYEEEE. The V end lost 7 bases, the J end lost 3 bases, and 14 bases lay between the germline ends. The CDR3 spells CASRGLTNYNEQFF. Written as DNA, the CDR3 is TGTGCCAGCCGGGGACTTACCAACTACAATGAGCAGTTCTTC.

The CDR3 spells CASSPTSRQDTDTQYF. The CDR3 coding sequence is TGTGCCAGCTCACCGACATCTCGACAGGACACAGATACGCAGTATTTT. The chain links TRBV18 to TRBJ2-3, with D possibly TRBD1 on 6 matching bases. This CDR3 is 16 amino acids long. Germline CDR1 and CDR2: KGHSH and LQKENI. V lost 3 bases to trimming and J lost 2 bases, with 15 bases between them.

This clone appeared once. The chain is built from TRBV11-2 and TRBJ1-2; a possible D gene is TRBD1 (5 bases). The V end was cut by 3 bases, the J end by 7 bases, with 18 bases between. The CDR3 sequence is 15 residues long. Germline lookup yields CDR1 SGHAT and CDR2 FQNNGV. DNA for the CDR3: TGTGCCAGCAGCTTTAGGCGGGAGTTCGGGGGTGGCTACACCTTC. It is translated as CASSFRREFGGGYTF.